Presented here are 9 T cell receptor beta chains from one specimen sequenced in a study of blood T cell repertoires in COVID-19. Measured with immunoSEQ multiplex PCR; TCRdb has only the in-frame clones, and not every one. The sample records some 150,000 clones, about 86% being singletons. The sequenced sample was peripheral blood. The origin of the receptors is a woman aged 60 to 75 with acute or convalescent COVID-19.

This chain links TRBV10-3 with TRBJ1-2; 9 bases line up with TRBD1. V dropped 6 bases and J dropped 3; count of bases not matched to a gene: 2. This CDR3 is built from 13 residues. Germline CDR1 reads ENHRY; CDR2 reads SYGVKD. CDR3 nucleotides: TGTGCCATCAGGGGACAGGGAGACTATGGCTACACCTTC. It codes for CAIRGQGDYGYTF.

This chain joins TRBV6-5 and TRBJ1-3, with 7 bases fitting TRBD1. The germline V gene has CDR1 MNHEY and CDR2 SVGAGI. Trimming took 5 bases from V and 13 from J; bases not matched to a gene: 8. CDR3 length equals 12 residues. The CDR3 DNA sequence: TGTGCCAGCAGTAATCCGGGACAGTCGATATATTTT. Encoded protein: CASSNPGQSIYF.

V usage is TRBV10-3 and J usage is TRBJ2-7; D might be TRBD1 (6 bases). There are 14 residues in the CDR3. V was clipped by 6 bases and J by 2 bases, with 14 bases between them. Germline V gene data show CDR1 as ENHRY and CDR2 as SYGVKD. CDR3 sequence (DNA): TGTGCCATCAGGACAGGTGTTTTCCCCTACGAGCAGTACTTC. It encodes CAIRTGVFPYEQYF.

The chain has TRBV28 and TRBJ1-2, with TRBD1 identical over 8 bases. V trimming: 3 bases; J trimming: 5 bases; junction bases outside the gene matches: 8. The CDR3 is 15 residues long. CDR1 and CDR2 (germline): MDHEN, SYDVKM. CDR3 nucleotide sequence: TGTGCCAGCAGTTTCACGGACAGGGTCCTATATGGCTACACCTTC. This encodes CASSFTDRVLYGYTF.

The J gene is TRBJ2-3, the V gene TRBV7-3; 8 bases line up with TRBD1. The CDR3 has 16 residues. Germline V gives CDR1 SGHTA, CDR2 FQGTGA. V gave up 3 bases and J gave up 2 bases; unmatched junction bases: 7. CDR3 region: CASSFSPDRDTDTQYF. The CDR3 bases are TGTGCCAGCAGCTTCTCCCCGGACAGGGACACAGATACGCAGTATTTT.

The chain is built from TRBV13 and TRBJ1-2; TRBD1 matches 8 bases. The CDR3 has 14 residues. V was pared by 5 bases and J by 5 bases, with 7 bases of the junction left unmatched. CDR1 PRHDT and CDR2 FYEKMQ come from the germline V gene (reference sequence). The CDR3 is CASSINRGRYGYTF. CDR3 nucleotide sequence: TGTGCCAGCAGCATCAACAGGGGGAGATATGGCTACACCTTC.

The chain links TRBV3-1 (or the pseudogene TRBV3-2) to TRBJ2-5, with TRBD2 identical over 10 bases. The germline V gene has CDR1 LGHDT and CDR2 YNNKEL (reference sequence). This CDR3 contains 14 residues. Losses at the gene ends were 6 bases for V and 4 bases for J; bases not matched to a gene: 5. CDR3 region: CASSLLAGLETQYF. The CDR3 DNA reads TGTGCCAGCAGTCTACTAGCGGGGCTAGAGACCCAGTACTTC.

The chain carries TRBV6-5 and TRBJ1-2; maybe TRBD1 (6 bases). V lost 6 bases, J lost 8 bases, and 16 bases lay in between. This CDR3 is built from 13 residues. The germline CDR1 and CDR2 sequences are MNHEY and SVGAGI. CDR3 nucleotide sequence: TGTGCCAGCAGCGCAGGGGAGTTAGGCGGCTACACCTTC. Translating gives CASSAGELGGYTF.

The chain links TRBV7-9 to TRBJ2-3, with D unclear. This CDR3 is built from 14 residues. Trimming took 3 bases from V and 3 from J, leaving 10 bases between them. Germline CDR1 reads SEHNR; CDR2 reads FQNEAQ (reference sequence). In DNA form, the CDR3 reads TGTGCCAGCAGCTTTAGTGATGGTACAGATACGCAGTATTTT. This sequence encodes CASSFSDGTDTQYF.